This TCR beta chain was sequenced in a study of T cells after yellow fever vaccination. The CDR3 runs 14 residues. CDR1 and CDR2 (germline): LGHNA, YSLEER. Trimming left V 0 bases short and J 4 bases short, with 7 bases between. One entry per CDR3 protein, called by TCRdb with MiXCR from the 5' RACE reads. Altogether approximately 300,000 distinct CDR3 sequences are present, around 6.8% being singletons, with the ten largest covering 15% to 20%. This sequence was found in a man in his late teens or twenties who received the YFV17D yellow fever vaccine. This sequence joins TRBV4-3 and TRBJ2-1; D might be TRBD2 (6 bases). Here the sequenced sample was PBMCs, taken about 41 days after the first yellow fever vaccination. CDR3 loop: CASSQESGYNEQFF. The CDR3 nucleotides are TGCGCCAGCAGCCAAGAGAGCGGGTACAATGAGCAGTTCTTC.